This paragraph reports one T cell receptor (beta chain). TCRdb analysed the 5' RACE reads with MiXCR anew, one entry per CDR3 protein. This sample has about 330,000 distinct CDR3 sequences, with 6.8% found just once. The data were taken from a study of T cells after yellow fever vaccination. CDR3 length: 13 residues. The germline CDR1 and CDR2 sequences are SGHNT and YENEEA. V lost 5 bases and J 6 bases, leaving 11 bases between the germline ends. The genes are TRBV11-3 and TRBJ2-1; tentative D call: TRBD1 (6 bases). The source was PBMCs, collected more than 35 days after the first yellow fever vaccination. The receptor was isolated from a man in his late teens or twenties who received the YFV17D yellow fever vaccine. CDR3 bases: TGTGCCAGCAGCGGGGGCGGTTTCAATGAGCAGTTCTTC. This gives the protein CASSGGGFNEQFF.